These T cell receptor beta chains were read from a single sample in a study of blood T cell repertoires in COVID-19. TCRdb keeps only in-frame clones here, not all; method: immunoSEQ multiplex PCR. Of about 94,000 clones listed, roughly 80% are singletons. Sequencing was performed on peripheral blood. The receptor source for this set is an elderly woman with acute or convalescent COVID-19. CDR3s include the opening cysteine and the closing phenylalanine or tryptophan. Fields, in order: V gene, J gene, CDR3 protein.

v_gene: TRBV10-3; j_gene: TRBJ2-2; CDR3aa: CATSAGANTGELFF
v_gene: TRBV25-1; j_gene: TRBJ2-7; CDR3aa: CASSGWTAPHYEQYF
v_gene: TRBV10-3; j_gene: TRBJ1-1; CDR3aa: CAISESSVNTEAFF
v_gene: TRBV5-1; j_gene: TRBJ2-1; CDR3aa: CASSVAGQGKNEQFF
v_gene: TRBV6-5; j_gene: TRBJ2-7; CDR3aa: CASSSSITTNEQYF
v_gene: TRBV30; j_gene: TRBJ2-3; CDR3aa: CAWSEWEGTDTQYF
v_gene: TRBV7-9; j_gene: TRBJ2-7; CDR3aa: CASSRTSGERDF
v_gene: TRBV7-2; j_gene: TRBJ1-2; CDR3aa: CASSYRTGGYTF
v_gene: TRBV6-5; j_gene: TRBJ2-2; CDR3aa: CASSWQGRKRELFF
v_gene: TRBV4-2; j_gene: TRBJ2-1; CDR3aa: CASSQVGDFAYNEQFF
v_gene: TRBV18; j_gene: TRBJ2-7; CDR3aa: CASSPSSYEQYF
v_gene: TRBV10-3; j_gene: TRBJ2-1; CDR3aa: CAISERRLANEQFF
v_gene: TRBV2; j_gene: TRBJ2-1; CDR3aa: CASSRTGSSYNEQFF
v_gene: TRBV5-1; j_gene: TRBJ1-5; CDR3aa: CASSLGDRGHQPQHF
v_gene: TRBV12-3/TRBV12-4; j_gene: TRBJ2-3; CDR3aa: CASSKRSPDTQYF
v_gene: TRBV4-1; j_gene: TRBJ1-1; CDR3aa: CASSGGVTYTEAFF
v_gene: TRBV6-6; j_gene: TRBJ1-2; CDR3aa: CASSPPLRLPGSYGYTF
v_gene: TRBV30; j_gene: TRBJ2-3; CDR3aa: CACWRLTDTQYF
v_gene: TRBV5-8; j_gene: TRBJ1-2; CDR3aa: CASSLTGTGIYGYTF
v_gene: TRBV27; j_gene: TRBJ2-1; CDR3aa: CASRSGQGGYNEQFF
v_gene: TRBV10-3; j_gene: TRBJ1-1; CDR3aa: CAISAREGEAFF
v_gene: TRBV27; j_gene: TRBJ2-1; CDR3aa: CASMTGLFEEQFF
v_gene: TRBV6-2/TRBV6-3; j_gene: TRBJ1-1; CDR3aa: CASSPGGRGETEAFF
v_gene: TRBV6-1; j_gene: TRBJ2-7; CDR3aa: CASSEWGGLYEQYF
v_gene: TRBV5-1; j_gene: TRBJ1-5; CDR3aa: CASSRTGGGNQPQHF
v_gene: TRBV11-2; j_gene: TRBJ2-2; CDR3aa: CASSWTSGSAGELFF
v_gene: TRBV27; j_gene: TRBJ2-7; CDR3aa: CASSAGETNYEQYF
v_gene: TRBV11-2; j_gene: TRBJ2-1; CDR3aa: CASSLGSFNEQFF
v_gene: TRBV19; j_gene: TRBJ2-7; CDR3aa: CASSIDSESYEQYF
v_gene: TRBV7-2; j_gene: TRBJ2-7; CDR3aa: CASSPNPTGKNYEQYF
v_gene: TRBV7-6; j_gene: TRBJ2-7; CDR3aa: CASSLEWASSYEQYF
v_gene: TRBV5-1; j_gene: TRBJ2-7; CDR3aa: CASSLTSGSSEQYF